This entry lists 8 T cell receptor beta chains sequenced from one sample in a study of cytomegalovirus exposure and HLA in healthy donors. 13 Jbeta primers and 60 Vbeta primers were used for the PCR. TCRdb's table, derived via immunoSEQ multiplex PCR, lists solely in-frame clones and lacks some. The table records some 170,000 clones, nearly 80% of them present only once. The source material was PBMCs. The source of these receptors is a young man in good health and CMV-seropositive.

The V and J genes are TRBV19 and TRBJ2-7; 7 nucleotides agree with TRBD1. The CDR3 consists of 15 residues. CDR1 and CDR2 (germline): LNHDA, SQIVND (reference sequence). V lost 10 bases, J lost 2 bases, and 14 bases stayed unmatched. In DNA form, the CDR3 reads TGTGCCACCCGACCGTCCGGACAGGTCACCTACGAGCAGTACTTC. This codes for CATRPSGQVTYEQYF.

This clone has a handful of counts. The V and J genes are TRBV19 and TRBJ2-1; perhaps TRBD1 as D (5 bases). V lost 5 bases and J 0 bases, leaving 14 bases between the germline ends. The CDR3 extends over 16 amino acids. From germline, CDR1 is LNHDA and CDR2 SQIVND (reference sequence). This CDR3 reads CASSPLTANSYNEQFF. In nucleotides, the CDR3 is TGTGCCAGTAGTCCCCTGACAGCGAACTCCTACAATGAGCAGTTCTTC.

The chain employs TRBV6-1 and TRBJ2-3, with a tentative D call TRBD1 (6 bases). Germline CDR1 is MNHNS and CDR2 is SASEGT. This CDR3 is built from 13 residues. Trimming pared 10 bases from V and 5 bases from J, leaving 16 bases between. Written as DNA, the CDR3 is TGTGCCAACCAGGGGCCCGGGGAAGATACGCAGTATTTT. As protein: CANQGPGEDTQYF.

The V and J genes are TRBV4-1 and TRBJ1-1; maybe TRBD1 (6 bases). This CDR3 is built from 15 residues. Trimming took 4 bases from V and 4 from J, leaving 16 bases between them. Germline V lookup: CDR1 MGHRA, CDR2 YSYEKL. The chain's CDR3 is CASSLRGGGSTEAFF. The CDR3 region has the DNA TGCGCCAGCAGCCTGCGGGGGGGCGGAAGCACTGAAGCTTTCTTT.

V and J are TRBV9 and TRBJ2-5; 9 bases align to TRBD2. Germline assignment: CDR1 SGDLS and CDR2 YYNGEE. With 4 bases clipped from V and 5 bases from J, the junction kept 9 bases outside the gene matches. This CDR3 region has 15 residues. This CDR3 reads CASSQTGTSQETQYF. The CDR3 region has the DNA TGTGCCAGCAGCCAAACCGGGACTAGCCAGGAGACCCAGTACTTC.

CDR3 region: CASSSWTGSTYEQYF. CDR3 sequence (DNA): TGCGCCAGCAGCTCCTGGACAGGGAGCACCTACGAGCAGTACTTC. The chain recombines TRBV5-1 with TRBJ2-7; the match to TRBD1 covers 8 bases. CDR1 and CDR2 from the germline V gene are SGHRS and YFSETQ. The V segment lost 3 bases and the J segment 2 bases; nucleotides outside the gene matches: 7. This CDR3 region has 15 residues.

The J gene is TRBJ2-5, the V gene TRBV5-1, with 7 nucleotides matching TRBD1. This CDR3 has 16 residues. With V trimmed by 4 bases and J by 2 bases, 11 bases remained unmatched. Germline CDR1 is SGHRS and CDR2 is YFSETQ. CDR3 DNA sequence: TGCGCCAGCAGCCCTGGAGTCAGGGGGATGCAAGAGACCCAGTACTTC. It is translated as CASSPGVRGMQETQYF.

The chain employs TRBV7-2 and TRBJ2-2; TRBD2 aligns across 15 bases. The germline CDR1 and CDR2 sequences are SGHTA and FQGNSA. Unmatched junction bases numbered 4, after V lost 1 base and J lost 4 bases. CDR3 length equals 18 residues. The CDR3 spells CASSLGTSGRGGTGELFF. DNA for the CDR3: TGTGCCAGCAGCTTAGGGACTAGCGGGAGGGGAGGCACCGGGGAGCTGTTTTTT.